A selection of T cell receptor beta chains follows, all from one sample in a study of T cells in localized non-small cell lung cancer. TCRdb keeps only in-frame clones here, not all; method: immunoSEQ multiplex PCR. The sample holds some 49,000 clones; around 81% are singletons and the top ten take 17%. This specimen consisted of peripheral blood mononuclear cells, obtained before any cancer treatment. The receptors stem from a man aged 35-69 years with stage III lung adenocarcinoma. The CDR3 runs from the conserved cysteine through the conserved F or W. The order of the fields is clone size, J gene, V gene, D gene, CDR3 protein, CDR3 DNA. D genes are given only for firm matches. Clone size is not always given. Where it is, it says once, few, many or a class for expanded clones.

clone_size: few; j_call: TRBJ1-6; v_call: TRBV27; d_call: NA; cdr3_aa: CASRRAGSPLHF; cdr3_nt: TGTGCCAGCAGACGGGCCGGTTCACCCCTCCACTTT
clone_size: NA; j_call: TRBJ2-7; v_call: TRBV9; d_call: TRBD2; cdr3_aa: CASSVDPLAGAEQYF; cdr3_nt: TGTGCCAGCAGCGTAGATCCGCTAGCGGGGGCTGAGCAGTACTTC
clone_size: once; j_call: TRBJ1-1; v_call: TRBV2; d_call: TRBD1; cdr3_aa: CASSDNRGNTEAFF; cdr3_nt: TGTGCCAGCAGTGACAACAGGGGGAACACTGAAGCTTTCTTT
clone_size: NA; j_call: TRBJ2-3; v_call: TRBV27; d_call: NA; cdr3_aa: CASGGRAPGTQYF; cdr3_nt: TGTGCCAGTGGCGGACGGGCGCCCGGTACGCAGTATTTT
clone_size: NA; j_call: TRBJ2-7; v_call: TRBV5-1; d_call: NA; cdr3_aa: CASSLGDTYEQYF; cdr3_nt: TGCGCCAGCAGCTTGGGGGACACCTACGAGCAGTACTTC
clone_size: NA; j_call: TRBJ2-7; v_call: TRBV4-2; d_call: TRBD1; cdr3_aa: CASSQTGYEQYF; cdr3_nt: TGTGCCAGCAGCCAGACAGGGTACGAGCAGTACTTC
clone_size: few; j_call: TRBJ1-6; v_call: TRBV10-2; d_call: NA; cdr3_aa: CASSSQRNSPLHF; cdr3_nt: TGCGCCAGCAGTTCCCAACGGAATTCACCCCTCCACTTT
clone_size: NA; j_call: TRBJ2-7; v_call: TRBV29-1; d_call: NA; cdr3_aa: CSATGEPSYEQYF; cdr3_nt: TGCAGCGCAACAGGTGAACCCTCCTACGAGCAGTACTTC
clone_size: NA; j_call: TRBJ2-7; v_call: TRBV2; d_call: TRBD2; cdr3_aa: CASSARTSLGEQYF; cdr3_nt: TGTGCCAGCAGTGCCCGGACTAGCCTAGGCGAGCAGTACTTC
clone_size: once; j_call: TRBJ2-5; v_call: TRBV5-4; d_call: NA; cdr3_aa: CASSLDPNKETQYF; cdr3_nt: TGTGCCAGCAGCTTGGATCCTAATAAAGAGACCCAGTACTTC
clone_size: many; j_call: TRBJ2-7; v_call: TRBV5-5; d_call: TRBD2; cdr3_aa: CASSPSGGLYEQYF; cdr3_nt: TGTGCCAGCAGCCCTAGCGGGGGGCTCTACGAGCAGTACTTC
clone_size: few; j_call: TRBJ2-2; v_call: TRBV7-8; d_call: TRBD1; cdr3_aa: CASSLARAGGTSTGELFF; cdr3_nt: TGTGCCAGCAGCTTAGCGCGGGCAGGGGGCACGAGCACCGGGGAGCTGTTTTTT
clone_size: few; j_call: TRBJ1-6; v_call: TRBV2; d_call: NA; cdr3_aa: CASSEALVRASPLHF; cdr3_nt: TGTGCCAGCAGTGAAGCGTTAGTCAGGGCATCACCCCTCCACTTT
clone_size: few; j_call: TRBJ2-7; v_call: TRBV10-1; d_call: NA; cdr3_aa: CASSDGVYEQYF; cdr3_nt: TGCGCCAGCAGTGATGGGGTCTACGAGCAGTACTTC
clone_size: NA; j_call: TRBJ2-2; v_call: TRBV7-8; d_call: TRBD1; cdr3_aa: CASSLQTGGTGELFF; cdr3_nt: TGTGCCAGCAGCTTACAGACAGGGGGCACCGGGGAGCTGTTTTTT
clone_size: NA; j_call: TRBJ2-4; v_call: TRBV7-6; d_call: NA; cdr3_aa: CASSPAEADEKYF; cdr3_nt: TGTGCCAGCAGCCCGGCCGAGGCGGATGAGAAGTACTTC
clone_size: NA; j_call: TRBJ2-1; v_call: TRBV29-1; d_call: NA; cdr3_aa: CSVEVSSYNEQFF; cdr3_nt: TGCAGCGTTGAAGTGAGTTCCTACAATGAGCAGTTCTTC
clone_size: NA; j_call: TRBJ1-1; v_call: TRBV15; d_call: NA; cdr3_aa: CATSRTGNTEAFF; cdr3_nt: TGTGCCACCAGCAGGACAGGGAACACTGAAGCTTTCTTT
clone_size: NA; j_call: TRBJ1-1; v_call: TRBV7-2; d_call: NA; cdr3_aa: CASSLGNGYTEAFF; cdr3_nt: TGTGCCAGCAGCTTAGGGAACGGCTACACTGAAGCTTTCTTT
clone_size: NA; j_call: TRBJ1-1; v_call: TRBV15; d_call: NA; cdr3_aa: CATSDLLNTEAFF; cdr3_nt: TGTGCCACCAGCGACCTCTTGAACACTGAAGCTTTCTTT
clone_size: NA; j_call: TRBJ2-1; v_call: TRBV18; d_call: TRBD2; cdr3_aa: CASSPGLAITYNEQFF; cdr3_nt: TGTGCCAGCTCACCAGGACTAGCAATCACTTACAATGAGCAGTTCTTC
clone_size: NA; j_call: TRBJ2-3; v_call: TRBV15; d_call: NA; cdr3_aa: CATSRDEWSGPQDRHIYTDTQYF; cdr3_nt: TGTGCCACCAGCAGAGATGAATGGTCGGGACCCCAGGATCGGCATATTTACACAGATACGCAGTATTTT
clone_size: NA; j_call: TRBJ1-1; v_call: TRBV6-5; d_call: TRBD1; cdr3_aa: CASSSDRGFRTTEAFF; cdr3_nt: TGTGCCAGCAGTTCCGACAGGGGTTTCCGAACCACTGAAGCTTTCTTT
clone_size: NA; j_call: TRBJ2-3; v_call: TRBV15; d_call: NA; cdr3_aa: CATSREGRATDTQYF; cdr3_nt: TGTGCCACCAGCAGAGAAGGAAGGGCCACAGATACGCAGTATTTT
clone_size: NA; j_call: TRBJ2-5; v_call: TRBV15; d_call: TRBD2; cdr3_aa: CATSRQTSGGAETQYF; cdr3_nt: TGTGCCACCAGCAGGCAGACTAGCGGGGGGGCAGAGACCCAGTACTTC
clone_size: NA; j_call: TRBJ2-7; v_call: TRBV6-5; d_call: NA; cdr3_aa: CAGTWGYEQYF; cdr3_nt: TGTGCCGGAACTTGGGGTTACGAGCAGTACTTC
clone_size: NA; j_call: TRBJ2-3; v_call: TRBV6-5; d_call: TRBD1; cdr3_aa: CASSLTGTGGDTQYF; cdr3_nt: TGTGCCAGCAGTCTTACCGGGACAGGGGGAGATACGCAGTATTTT
clone_size: NA; j_call: TRBJ2-2; v_call: TRBV4-2; d_call: TRBD2; cdr3_aa: CASSPLAGDPKGGELFF; cdr3_nt: TGTGCCAGCAGCCCGCTAGCGGGGGACCCAAAGGGGGGGGAGCTGTTTTTT
clone_size: NA; j_call: TRBJ2-7; v_call: TRBV27; d_call: TRBD2; cdr3_aa: CASSLYGLAYEQYF; cdr3_nt: TGTGCCAGCAGTTTATACGGACTAGCCTACGAGCAGTACTTC
clone_size: NA; j_call: TRBJ2-1; v_call: TRBV29-1; d_call: NA; cdr3_aa: CSVEEGGPYDFNEQFF; cdr3_nt: TGCAGCGTTGAAGAGGGAGGACCTTACGATTTCAATGAGCAGTTCTTC
clone_size: medium-sized; j_call: TRBJ2-7; v_call: TRBV27; d_call: NA; cdr3_aa: CASSLRSGKGSYEQYF; cdr3_nt: TGTGCCAGCAGTTTACGATCCGGGAAGGGCTCCTACGAGCAGTACTTC
clone_size: few; j_call: TRBJ2-5; v_call: TRBV19; d_call: NA; cdr3_aa: CASSIAPPGAGQETQYF; cdr3_nt: TGTGCCAGTAGTATAGCCCCGCCTGGGGCAGGCCAAGAGACCCAGTACTTC
clone_size: NA; j_call: TRBJ2-3; v_call: TRBV27; d_call: TRBD2; cdr3_aa: CASSFDTSGGDTQYF; cdr3_nt: TGTGCCAGCAGTTTCGACACTAGCGGGGGGGATACGCAGTATTTT
clone_size: NA; j_call: TRBJ1-2; v_call: TRBV5-1; d_call: TRBD1; cdr3_aa: CASSWLAGTANYGYTF; cdr3_nt: TGCGCCAGCAGCTGGTTGGCCGGGACAGCTAACTATGGCTACACCTTC
clone_size: NA; j_call: TRBJ1-5; v_call: TRBV19; d_call: NA; cdr3_aa: CASSVLGQPQHF; cdr3_nt: TGTGCCAGTAGTGTCCTGGGACAGCCCCAGCATTTT
clone_size: NA; j_call: TRBJ1-2; v_call: TRBV6-5; d_call: NA; cdr3_aa: CASSYGFDRFGYTF; cdr3_nt: TGTGCCAGCAGTTACGGATTCGACAGGTTTGGCTACACCTTC
clone_size: NA; j_call: TRBJ2-3; v_call: TRBV5-8; d_call: TRBD1; cdr3_aa: CASSGTGKYISTDTQYF; cdr3_nt: TGTGCCAGCAGTGGGACAGGGAAATACATAAGCACAGATACGCAGTATTTT
clone_size: NA; j_call: TRBJ2-7; v_call: TRBV25-1; d_call: NA; cdr3_aa: CASSESQGYEQYF; cdr3_nt: TGTGCCAGCAGTGAATCGCAGGGCTACGAGCAGTACTTC
clone_size: few; j_call: TRBJ2-1; v_call: TRBV6-6; d_call: NA; cdr3_aa: CASSYGQGFRNEQFF; cdr3_nt: TGTGCCAGCAGTTACGGGCAGGGGTTTCGCAATGAGCAGTTCTTC
clone_size: few; j_call: TRBJ2-5; v_call: TRBV29-1; d_call: NA; cdr3_aa: CSVASGTETQYF; cdr3_nt: TGCAGCGTTGCCTCAGGGACCGAGACCCAGTACTTC
clone_size: NA; j_call: TRBJ1-5; v_call: TRBV4-1; d_call: NA; cdr3_aa: CASSQLDMGFAFNQPQHF; cdr3_nt: TGCGCCAGCAGCCAACTCGACATGGGGTTCGCATTCAATCAGCCCCAGCATTTT
clone_size: once; j_call: TRBJ1-5; v_call: TRBV2; d_call: NA; cdr3_aa: CASSDLAPQQPQHF; cdr3_nt: TGTGCCAGCAGTGACTTGGCCCCCCAGCAGCCCCAGCATTTT
clone_size: NA; j_call: TRBJ2-1; v_call: TRBV2; d_call: TRBD2; cdr3_aa: CASSEGFPGLPPRMFF; cdr3_nt: TGTGCCAGCAGTGAAGGATTCCCGGGACTACCCCCGAGAATGTTCTTC
clone_size: NA; j_call: TRBJ2-3; v_call: TRBV7-9; d_call: NA; cdr3_aa: CASVSLTGSDTDTQYF; cdr3_nt: TGTGCCAGTGTATCTTTGACAGGCTCAGACACAGATACGCAGTATTTT
clone_size: NA; j_call: TRBJ2-7; v_call: TRBV5-1; d_call: NA; cdr3_aa: CASSFGTSSYEQYF; cdr3_nt: TGCGCCAGCAGCTTTGGGACTTCATCCTACGAGCAGTACTTC
clone_size: NA; j_call: TRBJ1-6; v_call: TRBV19; d_call: NA; cdr3_aa: CASSIGSNSPLHF; cdr3_nt: TGTGCCAGTAGTATAGGAAGCAATTCACCCCTCCACTTT
clone_size: NA; j_call: TRBJ1-6; v_call: TRBV27; d_call: NA; cdr3_aa: CASSLRGSSYNSPLHF; cdr3_nt: TGTGCCAGCAGTTTGAGAGGAAGCTCCTATAATTCACCCCTCCACTTT
clone_size: NA; j_call: TRBJ2-7; v_call: TRBV10-2; d_call: TRBD1; cdr3_aa: CASRDLEDRTLSYEQYF; cdr3_nt: TGCGCCAGCAGGGACCTGGAGGACAGGACCCTCTCCTACGAGCAGTACTTC
clone_size: NA; j_call: TRBJ2-1; v_call: TRBV29-1; d_call: TRBD1; cdr3_aa: CSGFGQVSYNEQFF; cdr3_nt: TGCAGCGGATTCGGACAGGTTAGCTACAATGAGCAGTTCTTC
clone_size: NA; j_call: TRBJ2-2; v_call: TRBV7-2; d_call: NA; cdr3_aa: CASSLSRHLTGELFF; cdr3_nt: TGTGCCAGCAGCTTAAGTCGACATCTCACCGGGGAGCTGTTTTTT